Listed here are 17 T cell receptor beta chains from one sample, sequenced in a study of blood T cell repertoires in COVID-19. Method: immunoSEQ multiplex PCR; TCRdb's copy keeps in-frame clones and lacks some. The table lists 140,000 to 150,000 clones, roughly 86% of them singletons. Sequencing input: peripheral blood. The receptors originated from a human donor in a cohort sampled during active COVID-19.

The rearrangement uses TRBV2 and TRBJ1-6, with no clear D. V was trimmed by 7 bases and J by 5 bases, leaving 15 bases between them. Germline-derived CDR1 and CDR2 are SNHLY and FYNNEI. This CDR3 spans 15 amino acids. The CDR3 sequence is CASKADSVNNSPLHF. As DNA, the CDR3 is TGTGCCAGCAAGGCGGACTCGGTAAATAATTCACCCCTCCACTTT.

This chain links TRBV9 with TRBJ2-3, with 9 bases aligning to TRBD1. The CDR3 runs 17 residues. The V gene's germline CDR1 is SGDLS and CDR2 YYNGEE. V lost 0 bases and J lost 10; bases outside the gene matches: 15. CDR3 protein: CASSVGPGQGPYTAQYF. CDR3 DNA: TGTGCCAGCAGCGTAGGACCGGGACAGGGTCCCTACACGGCGCAGTATTTT.

In DNA, the CDR3 is TGCAGCGTTCGGGGAGTCGGTACCGGGGAGCTGTTTTTT. This codes for CSVRGVGTGELFF. This chain uses TRBV29-1 with TRBJ2-2, with D tentatively TRBD2 (5 bases). The V and J ends lost 5 bases and 5 bases respectively, with 12 bases between them. The CDR3 has 13 residues. In germline, CDR1 is SQVTM, CDR2 ANQGSEA.

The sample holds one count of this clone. The CDR3 bases are TGTGCCAGCGGCCAGTTAACAGATACGCAGTATTTT. This sequence encodes CASGQLTDTQYF. The rearrangement uses TRBV6-5 and TRBJ2-3; D is unresolved. The V end lost 8 bases, the J end lost 3 bases, and 9 bases lay between the germline ends. The germline V gene has CDR1 MNHEY and CDR2 SVGAGI. CDR3 length equals 12 residues.

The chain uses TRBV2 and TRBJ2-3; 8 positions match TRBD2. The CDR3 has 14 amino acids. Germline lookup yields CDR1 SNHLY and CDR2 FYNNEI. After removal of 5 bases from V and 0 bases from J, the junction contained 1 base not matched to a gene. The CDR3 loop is CASSKRGSTDTQYF. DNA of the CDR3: TGTGCCAGCAGTAAGCGGGGGAGCACAGATACGCAGTATTTT.

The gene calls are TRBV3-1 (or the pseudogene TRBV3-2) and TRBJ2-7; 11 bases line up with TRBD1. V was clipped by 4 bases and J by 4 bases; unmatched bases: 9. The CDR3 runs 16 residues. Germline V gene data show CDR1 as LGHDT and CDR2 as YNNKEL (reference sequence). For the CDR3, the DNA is TGTGCCAGCAGCCGCCGCCCGGGACAGGGGGTGTACGAGCAGTACTTC. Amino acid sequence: CASSRRPGQGVYEQYF.

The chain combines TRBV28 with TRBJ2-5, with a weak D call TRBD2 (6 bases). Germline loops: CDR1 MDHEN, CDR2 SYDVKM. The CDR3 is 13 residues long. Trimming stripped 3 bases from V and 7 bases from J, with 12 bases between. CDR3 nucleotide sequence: TGTGCCAGCAGTTTCGGGACTCCGGGGACCCAGTACTTC. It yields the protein CASSFGTPGTQYF. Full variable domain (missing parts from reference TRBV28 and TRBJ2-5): DVKVTQSSRYLVKRTGEKVFLECVQDMDHENMFWYRQDPGLGLRLIYFSYDVKMKEKGDIPEGYSVSREKKERFSLILESASTNQTSMYLCASSFGTPGTQYFGPGTRLLVL.

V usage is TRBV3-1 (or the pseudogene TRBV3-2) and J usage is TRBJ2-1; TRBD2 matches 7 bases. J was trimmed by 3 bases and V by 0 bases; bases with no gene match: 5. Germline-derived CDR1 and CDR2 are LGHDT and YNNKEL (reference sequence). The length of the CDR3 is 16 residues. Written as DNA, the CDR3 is TGTGCCAGCAGCCAAGAGGAGGGACTAATCTACAATGAGCAGTTCTTC. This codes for CASSQEEGLIYNEQFF.

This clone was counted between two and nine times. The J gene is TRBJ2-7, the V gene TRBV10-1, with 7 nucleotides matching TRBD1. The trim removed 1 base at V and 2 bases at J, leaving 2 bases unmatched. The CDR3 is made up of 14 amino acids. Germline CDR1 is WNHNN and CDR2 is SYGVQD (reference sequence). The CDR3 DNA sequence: TGCGCCAGCAGTGAGTGGACAGGACCCTACGAGCAGTACTTC. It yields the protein CASSEWTGPYEQYF.

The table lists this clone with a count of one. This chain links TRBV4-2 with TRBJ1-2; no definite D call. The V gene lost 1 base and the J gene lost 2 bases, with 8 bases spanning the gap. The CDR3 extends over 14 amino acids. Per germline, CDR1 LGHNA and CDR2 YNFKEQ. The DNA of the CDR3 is TGTGCCAGCAGCCAAGTAGGAGACAACTATGGCTACACCTTC. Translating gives CASSQVGDNYGYTF.

CDR3 DNA sequence: TGTGCTACCGCCGGGACTAGCGGTGTCACCGGGGAGCTGTTTTTT. Its protein product is CATAGTSGVTGELFF. V gene TRBV7-7 combines with J gene TRBJ2-2; 11 nucleotides line up with TRBD2. From germline, CDR1 is SSHAT and CDR2 FNYEAQ (reference sequence). There are 15 residues in the CDR3.

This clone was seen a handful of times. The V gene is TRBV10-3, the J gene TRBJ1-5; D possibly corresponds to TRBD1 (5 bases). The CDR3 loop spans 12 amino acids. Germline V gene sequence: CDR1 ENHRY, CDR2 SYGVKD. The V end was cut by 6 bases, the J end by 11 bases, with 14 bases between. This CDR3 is CAISLDQGAQHF. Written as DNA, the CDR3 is TGTGCCATCAGCTTAGACCAAGGGGCCCAGCATTTT.

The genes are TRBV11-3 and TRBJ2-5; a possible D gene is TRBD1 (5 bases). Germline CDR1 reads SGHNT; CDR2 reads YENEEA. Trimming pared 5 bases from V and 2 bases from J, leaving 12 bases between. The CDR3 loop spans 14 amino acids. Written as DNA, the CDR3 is TGTGCCAGCAGCCGTTCCAGGGAACAAGAGACCCAGTACTTC. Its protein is CASSRSREQETQYF.

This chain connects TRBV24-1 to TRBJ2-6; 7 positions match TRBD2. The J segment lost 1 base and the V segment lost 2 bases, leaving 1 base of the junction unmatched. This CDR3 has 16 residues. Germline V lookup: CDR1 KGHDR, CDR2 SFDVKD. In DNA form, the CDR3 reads TGTGCCACCAGTGATTGGGGGGGTTCTGGGGCCAACGTCCTGACTTTC. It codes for CATSDWGGSGANVLTF.

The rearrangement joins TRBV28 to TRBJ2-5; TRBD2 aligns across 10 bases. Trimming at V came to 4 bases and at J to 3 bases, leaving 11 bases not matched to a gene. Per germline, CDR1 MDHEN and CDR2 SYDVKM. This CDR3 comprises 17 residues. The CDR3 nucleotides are TGTGCCAGCAGTTCACCAATTCCCGGGACTAGCGAAGAGACCCAGTACTTC. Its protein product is CASSSPIPGTSEETQYF.

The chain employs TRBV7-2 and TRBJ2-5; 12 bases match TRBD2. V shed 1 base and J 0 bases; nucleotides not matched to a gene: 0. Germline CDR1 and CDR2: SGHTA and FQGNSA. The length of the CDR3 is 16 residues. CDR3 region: CASSLGLAGDQETQYF. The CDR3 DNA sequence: TGTGCCAGCAGCTTAGGACTAGCGGGGGACCAAGAGACCCAGTACTTC.

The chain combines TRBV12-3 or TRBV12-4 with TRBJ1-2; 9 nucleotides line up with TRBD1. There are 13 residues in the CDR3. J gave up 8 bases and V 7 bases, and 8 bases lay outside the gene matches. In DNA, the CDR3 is TGTGCCAGCACGACACAGGGGGCGGGAGGCTACACCTTC. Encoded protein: CASTTQGAGGYTF.